A single sample gave rise to the 9 T cell receptor beta chains below, sequenced in a study of cytomegalovirus exposure and HLA in healthy donors. The PCR was carried out with 60 Vbeta primers and 13 Jbeta primers. TCRdb keeps only in-frame clones here, not all; method: immunoSEQ multiplex PCR. The sample includes 110,000 to 150,000 clones, roughly 76% of them seen just once. Sequenced material: PBMCs. The receptor set was obtained from a female donor in good health and CMV-seronegative.

The J gene is TRBJ1-4, the V gene TRBV18; 7 bases match TRBD1. V shed 2 bases, J shed 5 bases, and the junction held 5 bases outside the gene matches. The CDR3 has 15 residues. CDR1 is KGHSH, CDR2 LQKENI, per germline. The CDR3 sequence: CASSPATGSNEKLFF. The CDR3 nucleotides read TGTGCCAGCTCACCAGCGACAGGGAGCAATGAAAAACTGTTTTTT.

The chain links TRBV7-2 to TRBJ2-3; D is undetermined. Per germline, CDR1 SGHTA and CDR2 FQGNSA. The ends were cut back, 4 bases at V and 6 bases at J, with 8 bases in the middle. CDR3 size: 12 residues. The CDR3: CASSSRSDTQYF. The CDR3 DNA reads TGTGCCAGCAGCTCGAGGTCGGATACGCAGTATTTT.

This chain connects TRBV5-6 to TRBJ2-7; tentatively, D is TRBD1 (6 bases). The CDR3 covers 15 residues. CDR1 is SGHDT and CDR2 is YYEEEE in the germline V gene. The germline V and J ends were trimmed by 1 base and 2 bases, with 13 bases remaining between them. CDR3 bases: TGTGCCAGCAGCTTGAGACAGGTAAAGACCTACGAGCAGTACTTC. Its protein is CASSLRQVKTYEQYF.

The chain links TRBV7-3 to TRBJ1-2; no firm D call. This CDR3 has 14 residues. Germline V CDR1 and CDR2: SGHTA, FQGTGA. V lost 3 bases, J lost 5 bases, and 13 bases lay in between. As DNA, the CDR3 is TGTGCCAGCAGCTTTATGAGGAATTCTTATGGCTACACCTTC. Its protein product is CASSFMRNSYGYTF.

The rearrangement links TRBV19 to TRBJ1-1; D perhaps matches TRBD1 (5 bases). V was trimmed by 5 bases and J by 3 bases, leaving 13 bases between them. Per the germline V gene, CDR1 is LNHDA and CDR2 is SQIVND (reference sequence). The CDR3 has 14 residues. The CDR3 loop is CASSELRGYTEAFF. CDR3 sequence (DNA): TGTGCCAGTAGTGAGCTCCGGGGGTACACTGAAGCTTTCTTT.

The chain uses TRBV19 and TRBJ2-7; 7 nucleotides align to TRBD2. With 4 bases clipped from V and 9 bases from J, the junction kept 15 bases outside the gene matches. This CDR3 contains 15 residues. CDR1 LNHDA and CDR2 SQIVND come from the germline V gene (reference sequence). DNA of the CDR3: TGTGCCAGTAGTAGGCAGCGGGGAGGATATAAGTCGCAGTACTTC. As protein: CASSRQRGGYKSQYF.

The V and J genes are TRBV5-1 and TRBJ1-1; TRBD1 is a possible D gene (6 bases). The CDR3 is 13 amino acids. V lost 4 bases to trimming and J lost 6 bases, with 13 bases between them. The germline CDR1 and CDR2 sequences are SGHRS and YFSETQ. The CDR3 sequence is CASSAGGPAEAFF. The CDR3, as DNA: TGCGCCAGCAGCGCCGGGGGGCCTGCTGAAGCTTTCTTT. The entire variable domain, with the rest obtained from reference TRBV5-1 and TRBJ1-1, is as follows: KAGVTQTPRYLIKTRGQQVTLSCSPISGHRSVSWYQQTPGQGLQFLFEYFSETQRNKGNFPGRFSGRQFSNSRSEMNVSTLELGDSALYLCASSAGGPAEAFFGQGTRLTVV.

V gene TRBV27 combines with J gene TRBJ2-1; tentative D call: TRBD2 (6 bases). The ends were cut back, 5 bases at V and 9 bases at J, with 14 bases in the middle. Per germline, CDR1 MNHEY and CDR2 SMNVEV (reference sequence). This CDR3 has 13 residues. DNA of the CDR3: TGTGCCAGCAGTCCTCTGGGGGAGGTTGAGCAGTTCTTC. Encoded protein: CASSPLGEVEQFF.

The chain links TRBV2 to TRBJ2-1; TRBD2 matches at 9 bases. The length of the CDR3 is 15 residues. The junction had 5 bases not matched to a gene; V was cut back by 4 bases and J by 4 bases. CDR1 is SNHLY and CDR2 is FYNNEI in the germline V gene. This CDR3 is CASSGREGQYNEQFF. The DNA of the CDR3 is TGTGCCAGCAGTGGGCGGGAGGGCCAGTACAATGAGCAGTTCTTC.